The 20 T cell receptor beta chains below all came from one sample that was sequenced in a study of vaccination and CD4 T cells after COVID-19. With the Oncomine TCR Beta short-read assay, DNA from cultured CD4+ T cells was sequenced. MiXCR was run by TCRdb on the PCR reads, yielding one entry per CDR3 protein. The repertoire includes about 27,000 distinct CDR3 sequences, 62% of them detected once, and less than 20% sits in the top ten. The sample's treatment: approximately nine-day PBMC culture with coronavirus spike peptide pools or control peptides (ViraFEST assay). Their antigen targets remain unknown. Here the sequenced sample was CD4+ T cells from blood, cultured in vitro, taken after SARS-CoV-2 vaccination. All receptors derive from a human donor who received a COVID-19 vaccine.

This clonotype was seen only a few times. This chain links TRBV15 with TRBJ1-2, with TRBD1 matching 9 bases. CDR3 size: 15 residues. From germline, CDR1 is LNHNV and CDR2 YYDKDF (reference sequence). V dropped 3 bases and J dropped 4; count of bases not matched to a gene: 6. CDR3: CATSSPGQGTYGYTF. The CDR3, as DNA: TGTGCCACCAGCAGTCCTGGACAGGGGACCTATGGCTACACCTTC.

In its sample, this clonotype was seen a few times. The rearrangement uses TRBV20-1 and TRBJ1-5, with no clear D. The CDR3 runs 12 residues. The V end was cut by 0 bases, the J end by 3 bases, with 3 bases between. Germline assignment: CDR1 DFQATT and CDR2 SNEGSKA (reference sequence). CDR3 sequence reads: CSAREPNQPQHF. In DNA, the CDR3 is TGCAGTGCTAGAGAGCCCAATCAGCCCCAGCATTTT.

The gene calls are TRBV10-3 and TRBJ2-5; D could derive from TRBD1 or TRBD2 (6 bases each). The CDR3 contains 14 residues. The V gene's germline CDR1 is ENHRY and CDR2 SYGVKD. The V end lost 8 bases, the J end lost 5 bases, and 18 bases lay between the germline ends. This CDR3 is CAIRPERGRETQYF. The DNA of the CDR3 is TGTGCCATCCGCCCCGAAAGGGGGAGGGAGACCCAGTACTTC.

This chain uses TRBV24-1 with TRBJ2-3, with TRBD2 identical over 7 bases. The CDR3 is made up of 16 amino acids. Germline V CDR1 and CDR2: KGHDR, SFDVKD. Trimming took 0 bases from V and 3 from J; bases not matched to a gene: 5. For the CDR3, the DNA is TGTGCCACCAGTGATTTGCAATTCGGGGGGACAGATACGCAGTATTTT. Amino acid sequence: CATSDLQFGGTDTQYF.

CDR3 DNA: TGTGCCAGCAGCTTGGGTGGACAGGGGGCGGAGACCCAGTACTTC. Translated: CASSLGGQGAETQYF. The chain employs TRBV5-4 and TRBJ2-5, with 11 bases identical to TRBD1. The V segment lost 0 bases and the J segment 5 bases; nucleotides outside the gene matches: 3. This CDR3 region has 15 residues. Germline V gene sequence: CDR1 SGHNT, CDR2 YYREEE (reference sequence).

Turning to this clonotype: The germline gene is not matched at one end of the junction; a read error may be the cause. The chain joins TRBV6-5 to TRBJ2-7; 7 bases are a match to TRBD1. Germline assignment: CDR1 MNHEY and CDR2 SVGAGI. This CDR3 comprises 16 residues. As DNA, the CDR3 is TGTGCCAGCAGGTACTCTCCGGGACAGTCCTCCTACGAGCAGTACTTC. This gives the protein CASRYSPGQSSYEQYF.

The rearrangement links TRBV7-9 to TRBJ1-6; 8 bases fit TRBD1. Germline CDR1 SEHNR, CDR2 FQNEAQ (reference sequence). This CDR3 is 15 amino acids long. With 3 bases clipped from V and 10 bases from J, the junction kept 8 bases outside the gene matches. The chain's CDR3 is CASSFGQGEMSPLHF. The CDR3 nucleotides are TGTGCCAGCAGCTTCGGACAGGGAGAGATGTCACCCCTCCACTTT.

The chain couples TRBV7-9 to TRBJ1-6; 8 bases line up with TRBD1. Germline lookup yields CDR1 SEHNR and CDR2 FQNEAQ (reference sequence). This CDR3 is built from 17 residues. V shed 5 bases, J shed 8 bases, and the junction held 14 bases outside the gene matches. CDR3 bases: TGTGCCAGCAGCCCCGGCGACAGGGGTGGGGTGGATTCACCCCTCCACTTT. It yields the protein CASSPGDRGGVDSPLHF.

The gene calls are TRBV23-1 and TRBJ1-5, with unresolved D. TRBV23-1 is annotated as an ORF whose role is uncertain. This CDR3 comprises 16 residues. Deletions cut 7 bases from V and 0 bases from J, with 16 bases between. CDR3 loop: CASIPGRQYSNQPQHF. The CDR3 DNA sequence: TGCGCCAGCATTCCTGGACGGCAATATAGCAATCAGCCCCAGCATTTT.

The rearrangement links TRBV15 to TRBJ1-5; tentative D call: TRBD1 (5 bases). CDR1 LNHNV and CDR2 YYDKDF come from the germline V gene (reference sequence). CDR3 length: 14 amino acids. Trimming pared 0 bases from V and 9 bases from J, leaving 12 bases between. The CDR3 coding sequence is TGTGCCACCAGCAGAGATGGGGGGGAGACGCCCCAGCATTTT. It codes for CATSRDGGETPQHF.

This clonotype has a handful of counts. This rearrangement joins TRBV11-3 to TRBJ2-3; 7 bases line up with TRBD2. Germline V gene lookup returns CDR1 SGHNT and CDR2 YENEEA. CDR3 length: 15 amino acids. Trimming at V came to 5 bases and at J to 4 bases, leaving 9 bases not matched to a gene. Here the CDR3 reads CASSPPSGRSDTQYF. Here the CDR3 DNA reads TGTGCCAGCAGCCCTCCTAGCGGTCGGTCAGATACGCAGTATTTT.

This clonotype was recorded a few times. The V call is TRBV6-5, the J call TRBJ2-1; D gene unclear. CDR3 length: 14 residues. Trimming removed 3 bases at V and 2 bases at J, with 8 bases between. Per germline, CDR1 MNHEY and CDR2 SVGAGI. This chain's CDR3 is CASSYDETYNEQFF. CDR3 bases: TGTGCCAGCAGTTATGACGAAACCTACAATGAGCAGTTCTTC.

This clonotype was counted between two and nine times. The V and J genes are TRBV6-4 and TRBJ2-7; 10 nucleotides align to TRBD1. V lost 6 bases to trimming and J lost 6 bases; unmatched junction nucleotides: 5. The CDR3 is 13 amino acids. Looked up from germline, CDR1 is MRHNA and CDR2 is SNTAGT. The DNA of the CDR3 is TGTGCCAGCAGCGGGACAGGGGAAAGCGAGCAGTACTTC. It codes for CASSGTGESEQYF.

The gene calls are TRBV5-5 and TRBJ2-2, with D perhaps being TRBD1 or TRBD2 (5 bases each). The V and J ends lost 1 base and 5 bases respectively, with 18 bases between them. CDR1 is SGHKS, CDR2 YYEKEE, per germline (reference sequence). The CDR3 length is 17 residues. This CDR3 is CASSLSTGRGVTGELFF. CDR3 DNA sequence: TGTGCCAGCAGCTTGTCAACAGGACGAGGGGTTACCGGGGAGCTGTTTTTT.

This chain links TRBV20-1 with TRBJ1-5, with TRBD1 identical over 8 bases. With 0 bases clipped from V and 6 bases from J, the junction kept 7 bases outside the gene matches. Germline V CDR1 and CDR2: DFQATT, SNEGSKA (reference sequence). This CDR3 has 15 amino acids. The CDR3 DNA reads as TGCAGTGCTAGAGAGCCGTGGCAGGGGGCTCAGCCCCAGCATTTT. This gives the protein CSAREPWQGAQPQHF.

The chain is built from TRBV6-2 or TRBV6-3 and TRBJ2-7, with a possible D match to TRBD2 (6 bases). This CDR3 has 12 amino acids. Germline V gene data show CDR1 as MNHEY and CDR2 as SVGEGT. The V and J ends lost 6 bases and 2 bases respectively, with 8 bases between them. Here the CDR3 DNA reads TGTGCCAGCAGGGGACTGGCCTACGAGCAGTACTTC. It encodes CASRGLAYEQYF.

CDR3 in amino acids: CASSLTGNSPLHF. The DNA of the CDR3 is TGTGCCAGCAGTTTGACAGGGAATTCACCCCTCCACTTT. This rearrangement joins TRBV28 to TRBJ1-6, with 7 bases aligning to TRBD1. CDR3 length: 13 amino acids. Germline V lookup: CDR1 MDHEN, CDR2 SYDVKM. Trimming cost V 3 bases and J 7 bases; bases outside gene matches: 0.

The chain couples TRBV20-1 to TRBJ2-7; TRBD2 might be the D (5 bases). This CDR3 has 12 amino acids. Germline values: CDR1 DFQATT, CDR2 SNEGSKA (reference sequence). The germline V and J ends were trimmed by 6 bases and 2 bases, with 11 bases remaining between them. The CDR3 sequence: CSALATAYEQYF. CDR3 in DNA: TGCAGTGCCTTAGCGACCGCCTACGAGCAGTACTTC.

This clonotype has only a few counts. This rearrangement joins TRBV21-1 to TRBJ1-1. TRBV21-1 is a recognized pseudogene. The length of the CDR3 is 16 residues. CDR3 bases: TGTGCCAGCAGCTTCCCTCCGGGAGGAGCGAGCACTGAAGCTTTCTTT. Amino acids: CASSFPPGGASTEAFF.

This clonotype was observed a few times. The CDR3 loop is CSVGGGLNQPQHF. The CDR3 DNA is TGCAGCGTCGGCGGGGGTCTAAATCAGCCCCAGCATTTT. The chain links TRBV29-1 to TRBJ1-5, with D perhaps matching TRBD1 (5 bases). The CDR3 extends over 13 amino acids. The V end lost 6 bases, the J end lost 4 bases, and 13 bases lay between the germline ends. The germline CDR1 and CDR2 sequences are SQVTM and ANQGSEA.